This passage covers 27 T cell receptor beta chains from one sample sequenced in a study of blood T cells in healthy people across ages. The second PCR ran roughly 6 to 11 cycles with a sample-barcoded 5' primer and J-beta primers. MiXCR was run by TCRdb on the 5' RACE reads, yielding one entry per CDR3 protein. The sample contains a few hundred thousand distinct CDR3 sequences, about 25% of which appear only once. Sequencing was performed on blood. Source of these receptors: a woman aged 70-85 years in good health.

This chain links TRBV7-2 with TRBJ1-4, with TRBD1 matching 9 bases. The germline CDR1 and CDR2 sequences are SGHTA and FQGNSA. The CDR3 is 18 amino acids. V lost 3 bases and J lost 7; bases outside the gene matches: 15. The CDR3 DNA reads TGTGCCAGCAGCTTGAGGGGGGGAACCGGGACAGGGAGTGAAAAACTGTTTTTT. It codes for CASSLRGGTGTGSEKLFF.

This sequence joins TRBV6-2 or TRBV6-3 and TRBJ2-7; TRBD2 matches at 8 bases. The CDR3 covers 13 residues. The germline CDR1 and CDR2 sequences are MNHEY and SVGEGT. With 10 bases clipped from V and 0 bases from J, the junction kept 5 bases outside the gene matches. The CDR3 region is CATGLASSYEQYF. CDR3 sequence (DNA): TGTGCCACCGGACTAGCTAGCTCCTACGAGCAGTACTTC.

J is TRBJ1-1 and V is TRBV6-5, with TRBD1 as a possible D gene (6 bases). Per germline, CDR1 MNHEY and CDR2 SVGAGI. Trimming shortened V by 2 bases and J by 1 base, and 11 bases separated the two germline ends. This CDR3 contains 15 residues. The CDR3 bases are TGTGCCAGCAGTTACGGTATGGGACAGAACACTGAAGCTTTCTTT. It is translated as CASSYGMGQNTEAFF.

This chain joins TRBV20-1 and TRBJ2-5; perhaps D is TRBD1 or TRBD2 (7 bases each). The CDR3 contains 14 residues. Trimming pared 1 base from V and 7 bases from J, leaving 16 bases between. Germline assignment: CDR1 DFQATT and CDR2 SNEGSKA (reference sequence). The CDR3 sequence is CSARAGGAGGTQYF. CDR3 bases: TGCAGTGCTAGAGCTGGGGGGGCAGGGGGGACCCAGTACTTC.

This chain links TRBV20-1 with TRBJ2-7, with 8 bases matching TRBD2. Germline V lookup: CDR1 DFQATT, CDR2 SNEGSKA (reference sequence). With 5 bases clipped from V and 4 bases from J, the junction kept 7 bases outside the gene matches. This CDR3 contains 13 residues. The CDR3 loop reads CSAPRSGEYEQYF. CDR3 sequence (DNA): TGCAGTGCTCCCCGTAGCGGGGAATACGAGCAGTACTTC.

This clonotype has only one observation. The gene calls are TRBV20-1 and TRBJ2-5; TRBD2 might be the D (6 bases). CDR1 DFQATT and CDR2 SNEGSKA come from the germline V gene (reference sequence). The CDR3 consists of 13 residues. V gave up 8 bases and J gave up 2 bases, with 15 bases separating them. The CDR3 DNA follows: TGCAGTTGCGGACGGGGACTGCAAGAGACCCAGTACTTC. Protein: CSCGRGLQETQYF.

This chain's CDR3 is CASSLPPGQNYEQYF. As DNA, the CDR3 is TGTGCCAGCAGCTTGCCCCCGGGACAGAACTACGAGCAGTACTTC. The chain employs TRBV5-4 and TRBJ2-7, with TRBD1 matching over 7 bases. CDR1 is SGHNT and CDR2 is YYREEE in the germline V gene (reference sequence). CDR3 length: 15 amino acids. J lost 3 bases, V lost 1 base, and 7 bases had no gene match.

The table lists this clonotype with a few counts. The V gene is TRBV20-1, the J gene TRBJ1-6; D perhaps matches TRBD1 (5 bases). The germline CDR1 and CDR2 sequences are DFQATT and SNEGSKA (reference sequence). CDR3 size: 13 residues. Trimming cost V 3 bases and J 7 bases, with 10 bases left between them. CDR3 sequence (DNA): TGCAGTGCTAGGGTCCAGGGAAATTCACCCCTCCACTTT. It is translated as CSARVQGNSPLHF.

The chain uses TRBV14 and TRBJ2-3; TRBD2 is a possible D gene (6 bases). The CDR3 loop spans 18 amino acids. Trimming removed 0 bases from V and 3 bases from J, with 19 bases in between. Germline V gene sequence: CDR1 SGHDN, CDR2 FVKESK. The CDR3 nucleotides read TGTGCCAGCAGCCAAGAAATTGGAGGGCCCCGCTCTACAGATACGCAGTATTTT. Residues: CASSQEIGGPRSTDTQYF.

This clonotype has a handful of counts. J is TRBJ2-7 and V is TRBV2; unclear D gene. The germline CDR1 and CDR2 sequences are SNHLY and FYNNEI. The CDR3 spans 10 residues. V was trimmed by 7 bases and J by 6 bases, leaving 7 bases between them. CDR3 sequence: CASTGSEQYF. CDR3 nucleotide sequence: TGTGCCAGCACCGGGTCCGAGCAGTACTTC.

A few counts support this clonotype. V gene TRBV6-2 or TRBV6-3 combines with J gene TRBJ2-4, with unresolved D. Trimming cost V 6 bases and J 4 bases, with 7 bases left between them. The germline gives CDR1 MNHEY, CDR2 SVGEGT. The CDR3 consists of 12 residues. This CDR3 reads CASSPEKNIQYF. In DNA form, the CDR3 reads TGTGCCAGCAGCCCAGAGAAAAACATTCAGTACTTC.

The chain is built from TRBV18 and TRBJ2-2, with D maybe TRBD2 (6 bases). Trimming took 6 bases from V and 3 from J, leaving 17 bases between them. CDR3 length equals 16 residues. Germline CDR1 KGHSH, CDR2 LQKENI. CDR3 sequence: CASSLFGGTDTGELFF. CDR3 sequence (DNA): TGTGCCAGCTCTCTGTTTGGGGGGACGGACACCGGGGAGCTGTTTTTT.

J is TRBJ2-5 and V is TRBV4-3; TRBD1 agrees at 7 bases. Trimming took 0 bases from V and 5 from J; bases not matched to a gene: 9. The V gene's germline CDR1 is LGHNA and CDR2 YSLEER. The CDR3 sequence is 16 residues long. The CDR3 region has the DNA TGCGCCAGCAGCCAAGAAGGCAGGGGGTCTGGGGAGACCCAGTACTTC. This sequence encodes CASSQEGRGSGETQYF.

This clonotype appeared once. The chain recombines TRBV19 with TRBJ1-2, with D uncertain. The CDR3 loop spans 15 amino acids. Between the trimmed V and J ends, which lost 0 bases and 8 bases, there was a span of 16 bases. From germline, CDR1 is LNHDA and CDR2 SQIVND (reference sequence). CDR3 in DNA: TGTGCCAGTAGTATAGAGCCAGACCCGGTGGAGGGCTACACCTTC. Its translation: CASSIEPDPVEGYTF.

This chain uses TRBV7-9 with TRBJ1-3; D remains ambiguous. Germline V gene lookup returns CDR1 SEHNR and CDR2 FQNEAQ (reference sequence). V lost 5 bases and J lost 1, with 15 bases in between. The CDR3 spans 16 residues. The CDR3: CASSLDGLSSGNTIYF. Here the CDR3 DNA reads TGTGCCAGCAGCCTAGACGGGCTCTCTTCTGGAAACACCATATATTTT.

In this sample, this clonotype turned up a few times. V gene TRBV6-2 or TRBV6-3 combines with J gene TRBJ2-4; 10 bases match TRBD2. V lost 2 bases to trimming and J lost 0 bases; unmatched junction nucleotides: 7. Germline V gene lookup returns CDR1 MNHEY and CDR2 SVGEGT. This CDR3 region has 18 residues. Here the CDR3 reads CASSYGASGGLAKNIQYF. CDR3 DNA sequence: TGTGCCAGCAGTTACGGAGCTAGCGGGGGTCTAGCCAAAAACATTCAGTACTTC.

J is TRBJ2-3 and V is TRBV5-1; D uncertain. The length of the CDR3 is 13 residues. Germline V gives CDR1 SGHRS, CDR2 YFSETQ. V shed 5 bases and J shed 5 bases, with 12 bases lying between them. CDR3 protein: CASSYRVQDTQYF. CDR3 in DNA: TGCGCCAGCAGTTACAGAGTTCAAGATACGCAGTATTTT.

The chain links TRBV20-1 to TRBJ1-2; D remains ambiguous. The CDR3 is 10 residues long. Germline CDR1 is DFQATT and CDR2 is SNEGSKA (reference sequence). Trimming shortened V by 3 bases and J by 8 bases, and 7 bases separated the two germline ends. The CDR3 DNA follows: TGCAGTGCTAGTGAAATCGGCTACACCTTC. It encodes CSASEIGYTF.

The chain joins TRBV2 to TRBJ1-4; D remains ambiguous. V lost 4 bases and J lost 4, with 10 bases in between. The CDR3 has 14 residues. The germline V gene has CDR1 SNHLY and CDR2 FYNNEI. The CDR3 protein is CASSGNLDNEKLFF. For the CDR3, the DNA is TGTGCCAGCAGTGGCAACTTGGATAATGAAAAACTGTTTTTT.

This chain links TRBV6-1 with TRBJ2-5; 12 positions agree with TRBD2. Germline CDR1 and CDR2: MNHNS and SASEGT. The length of the CDR3 is 16 residues. J was trimmed by 2 bases and V by 6 bases; bases with no gene match: 7. The CDR3 DNA follows: TGTGCCAGCAGGGTCACTAGCGGGGGGATACAAGAGACCCAGTACTTC. Translating gives CASRVTSGGIQETQYF.

This clonotype was found a few times. The chain links TRBV18 to TRBJ2-7; unclear D gene. Germline loops: CDR1 KGHSH, CDR2 LQKENI. CDR3 length: 14 amino acids. With 2 bases removed from V and 1 base from J, the gap between germline ends came to 9 bases. The CDR3 spells CASSPGLVSYEQYF. The DNA for the CDR3 is TGTGCCAGCTCACCAGGGCTAGTTTCCTACGAGCAGTACTTC. The variable domain in full, completed from reference TRBV18 and TRBJ2-7, reads NAGVMQNPRHLVRRRGQEARLRCSPMKGHSHVYWYRQLPEEGLKFMVYLQKENIIDESGMPKERFSAEFPKEGPSILRIQQVVRGDSAAYFCASSPGLVSYEQYFGPGTRLTVT.

The rearrangement links TRBV14 to TRBJ1-1; D is ambiguous. Trimming shortened V by 4 bases and J by 1 base, and 7 bases separated the two germline ends. The CDR3 is 13 amino acids. The germline gives CDR1 SGHDN, CDR2 FVKESK. The CDR3 is CASSLNENTEAFF. In DNA, the CDR3 is TGTGCCAGCAGCCTGAATGAGAACACTGAAGCTTTCTTT.

This clonotype was detected only a few times. The chain has TRBV6-1 and TRBJ1-2; D not certain. Trimming removed 3 bases at V and 1 base at J, with 3 bases between. This CDR3 region has 12 residues. Germline assignment: CDR1 MNHNS and CDR2 SASEGT. The CDR3 is CASSDGNYGYTF. As DNA, the CDR3 is TGTGCCAGCAGTGACGGTAACTATGGCTACACCTTC.

V gene TRBV5-1 combines with J gene TRBJ2-5; 8 bases align to TRBD2. CDR1 and CDR2 (germline): SGHRS, YFSETQ. V shed 0 bases and J 4 bases; nucleotides not matched to a gene: 11. The length of the CDR3 is 17 residues. The CDR3 DNA reads TGCGCCAGCAGCTTGGCCTCTATCGGGGGGGCAGTAGAGACCCAGTACTTC. Its translation: CASSLASIGGAVETQYF.

The rearrangement links TRBV18 to TRBJ1-2; no firm D call. Germline CDR1 KGHSH, CDR2 LQKENI. V lost 6 bases and J lost 2, with 7 bases in between. The CDR3 covers 12 residues. The CDR3 DNA sequence: TGTGCCAGCTCGAGGGTCAACTATGGCTACACCTTC. Its translation is CASSRVNYGYTF.

The chain combines TRBV10-3 with TRBJ1-2, with a possible D match to TRBD1 (5 bases). CDR1 and CDR2 from the germline V gene are ENHRY and SYGVKD. The CDR3 has 14 residues. The V end lost 10 bases, the J end lost 4 bases, and 19 bases lay between the germline ends. The CDR3 region has the DNA TGTGCCAACCGGGACGTCAGAAGGATCTATGGCTACACCTTC. This sequence encodes CANRDVRRIYGYTF.

The J gene is TRBJ1-6, the V gene TRBV4-3; a possible D gene is TRBD1 (5 bases). The CDR3 is 16 amino acids. The V gene's germline CDR1 is LGHNA and CDR2 YSLEER. V lost 0 bases and J 8 bases, leaving 14 bases between the germline ends. The CDR3 DNA sequence: TGCGCCAGCAGCCAAGAGCAGGGAACGAGGCATTCACCCCTCCACTTT. It encodes CASSQEQGTRHSPLHF.